This TCR beta chain was identified in a study of T cells in Graves' hyperthyroidism and ophthalmopathy. Broader study findings: Blood also showed most of the thyroid clonotypes that were expanded above 0.001. By a 13 V-J model, ophthalmopathy was set apart from stable hyperthyroidism. A median around 6 months before onset, the model predicted ophthalmopathy.

Details on this clonotype: Its antigen is undetermined.

Each diagnosis was grounded in clinical symptoms, serum thyroxine and TRAb, thyroid ultrasound, and orbital computed tomography. Trimming took off 2 bases at V and 0 bases at J, with 14 bases between the two ends. CDR1 is MNHEY, CDR2 SVGAGI, per germline. This CDR3 region has 17 residues. Amplification of TCR beta CDR3 regions used RNA as the template. The TCR CDR3 was amplified in a first-round RT-PCR using the HTBI primer set. Each CDR3 protein is one row after TCRdb ran MiXCR on the multiplex PCR reads. Of about 290,000 distinct CDR3 sequences detected, 13% appear once; the ten largest clones hold 7.8%.

This rearrangement joins TRBV6-5 to TRBJ1-5; D gene ambiguous. This sequence originates from a woman in her twenties or thirties with Graves' hyperthyroidism that later progressed to Graves' ophthalmopathy. Sequenced sample: blood. Here the CDR3 DNA reads TGTGCCAGCAGTTACCGCCAGCGAACCCTTAGCAATCAGCCCCAGCATTTT. Encoded protein: CASSYRQRTLSNQPQHF.